Presented here are 17 T cell receptor beta chains from one specimen sequenced in a study of CD8 T cells in Susac syndrome. Random-hexamer reverse transcription was applied to roughly 0.5 to 1 ug RNA. TCRdb independently ran MiXCR on the immunoSEQ multiplex PCR reads; one entry per CDR3 protein. The sample has about 200,000 distinct CDR3 sequences, 80% to 95% seen once. The specimen was CD4+ T cells from PBMCs. The receptors were gathered from a human donor in good health.

The chain employs TRBV7-2 and TRBJ2-5; D uncertain. Per germline, CDR1 SGHTA and CDR2 FQGNSA. This CDR3 contains 12 residues. Deletions cut 9 bases from V and 5 bases from J, with 13 bases between. The CDR3: CASGSAGETQYF. The CDR3 bases are TGTGCCAGTGGATCGGCCGGGGAGACCCAGTACTTC.

The chain recombines TRBV11-2 with TRBJ2-3, with TRBD2 matching over 11 bases. There are 16 residues in the CDR3. After removal of 5 bases from V and 8 bases from J, the junction contained 12 bases not matched to a gene. CDR1 and CDR2 (germline): SGHAT, FQNNGV. CDR3: CASSRRLAGGTFTQYF. Written as DNA, the CDR3 is TGTGCCAGCAGCAGACGTCTAGCGGGGGGAACTTTTACGCAGTATTTT.

This clonotype came up once. The J gene is TRBJ1-2, the V gene TRBV29-1; unclear D gene. The germline gives CDR1 SQVTM, CDR2 ANQGSEA. The CDR3 has 10 residues. Deletions cut 7 bases from V and 7 bases from J, with 10 bases between. The CDR3 spells CSAEGPGYTF. The CDR3, as DNA: TGCAGCGCCGAAGGACCTGGCTACACCTTC.

This chain connects TRBV20-1 to TRBJ2-1; perhaps TRBD2 as D (5 bases). Germline V lookup: CDR1 DFQATT, CDR2 SNEGSKA (reference sequence). The CDR3 totals 15 residues. The V gene lost 5 bases and the J gene lost 4 bases, with 18 bases spanning the gap. CDR3 in DNA: TGCAGTGCTTCCGACCCTTTCGGGAATTACAATGAGCAGTTCTTC. Protein product: CSASDPFGNYNEQFF.

V is TRBV11-1 and J is TRBJ2-2, with TRBD2 matching over 10 bases. The germline V gene has CDR1 SGHAT and CDR2 FQDESV (reference sequence). The trim removed 5 bases at V and 6 bases at J, leaving 6 bases unmatched. The CDR3 has 15 residues. The CDR3 is CASSLSGGAAGELFF. CDR3 bases: TGTGCCAGCAGCCTCAGCGGGGGGGCGGCCGGGGAGCTGTTTTTT.

The chain couples TRBV30 to TRBJ1-1, with D hard to call. Germline assignment: CDR1 GTSNPN and CDR2 SVGIG (reference sequence). V lost 3 bases and J lost 3, with 11 bases in between. The CDR3 loop spans 13 amino acids. The DNA of the CDR3 is TGTGCCTGGAGGGTCAGTGCGGACACTGAAGCTTTCTTT. Residues: CAWRVSADTEAFF.

The genes are TRBV28 and TRBJ1-6, with 7 nucleotides matching TRBD1. CDR1 and CDR2 from the germline V gene are MDHEN and SYDVKM. This CDR3 is built from 16 residues. J lost 10 bases, V lost 2 bases, and 11 bases had no gene match. CDR3 DNA sequence: TGTGCCAGCAGTTTAACGAAATTAGGGGGCTACTCACCCCTCCACTTT. Its translation: CASSLTKLGGYSPLHF.

The gene calls are TRBV9 and TRBJ2-3; the match to TRBD2 covers 11 bases. Germline V lookup: CDR1 SGDLS, CDR2 YYNGEE. The V and J ends lost 4 bases and 7 bases, in that order; junction bases with no gene match: 11. The CDR3 runs to 16 residues. For the CDR3, the DNA is TGTGCCAGCAGCCCTCCAGGGACTAGCGGCGCCAATACGCAGTATTTT. Amino acid sequence: CASSPPGTSGANTQYF.

J is TRBJ2-3 and V is TRBV27, with a tentative D call TRBD2 (7 bases). This CDR3 has 14 amino acids. V dropped 6 bases and J dropped 4 bases, with 14 bases sitting between them. In germline, CDR1 is MNHEY, CDR2 SMNVEV (reference sequence). The CDR3 DNA follows: TGTGCCAGCAGAACCGGGGGGCCAGCAGATACGCAGTATTTT. Encoded protein: CASRTGGPADTQYF.

Note on this clonotype: The junction shows a germline mismatch at one end, possibly a read error. The chain joins TRBV23-1 to TRBJ2-4, with D perhaps being TRBD1 or TRBD2 (5 bases each). TRBV23-1 carries the ORF label, with uncertain function. The CDR3 is made up of 15 amino acids. In DNA form, the CDR3 reads TGCGCCAGCAGTCAAAGGCGGCCTAGCCAGGGCATTCAGTATTTC. It encodes CASSQRRPSQGIQYF.

The chain employs TRBV5-1 and TRBJ2-5, with no clear D. V lost 2 bases, J lost 5 bases, and 13 bases lay in between. From germline, CDR1 is SGHRS and CDR2 YFSETQ. CDR3 size: 14 residues. CDR3 loop: CASSLWKADETQYF. The CDR3 region has the DNA TGCGCCAGCAGCTTATGGAAGGCAGACGAGACCCAGTACTTC.

The V and J genes are TRBV28 and TRBJ1-1, with no clear D. Per germline, CDR1 MDHEN and CDR2 SYDVKM. V was cut by 4 bases and J by 1 base, with 16 bases left in between. This CDR3 has 16 amino acids. The CDR3: CASSWEARRTNTEAFF. The CDR3 DNA reads TGTGCCAGCAGTTGGGAGGCGCGTCGAACGAACACTGAAGCTTTCTTT.

CDR3 region: CASSGAGGTNEQYF. For the CDR3, the DNA is TGTGCCAGCAGTGGCGCAGGGGGGACAAACGAGCAGTACTTC. The J gene is TRBJ2-7, the V gene TRBV12-3 or TRBV12-4; weak D call: TRBD1 (7 bases). This CDR3 region has 14 residues. Trimming stripped 5 bases from V and 5 bases from J, with 16 bases between.

The CDR3 region has the DNA TGTGCCAGCAGTTTACAAACAGGGGGCTTTACACTTGAAGCTTTCTTT. Protein: CASSLQTGGFTLEAFF. The gene calls are TRBV28 and TRBJ1-1; the match to TRBD1 covers 9 bases. CDR3 size: 16 residues. From germline, CDR1 is MDHEN and CDR2 SYDVKM. J was trimmed by 7 bases and V by 2 bases; bases with no gene match: 11.

J is TRBJ1-5 and V is TRBV27; D might be TRBD1 (6 bases). The CDR3 runs to 12 residues. V dropped 7 bases and J dropped 6 bases, with 10 bases sitting between them. Germline V lookup: CDR1 MNHEY, CDR2 SMNVEV (reference sequence). The CDR3 region is CASKTRGQPQHF. The CDR3 DNA reads TGTGCCAGCAAGACCAGGGGTCAGCCCCAGCATTTT.

Only one count was recorded for this clonotype. The CDR3 is CASSYFGQGDGYTF. The DNA for the CDR3 is TGCGCCAGCAGCTATTTCGGACAGGGGGACGGCTACACCTTC. This sequence joins TRBV5-1 and TRBJ1-2; 10 nucleotides match TRBD1. The ends lost 3 bases at V and 8 bases at J; junction bases unmatched: 7. The germline CDR1 and CDR2 sequences are SGHRS and YFSETQ. The CDR3 loop spans 14 amino acids.

This chain connects TRBV9 to TRBJ2-7; 7 bases align to TRBD1. This CDR3 is 16 amino acids long. The J segment lost 2 bases and the V segment lost 0 bases, leaving 8 bases of the junction unmatched. Germline V gene sequence: CDR1 SGDLS, CDR2 YYNGEE. The CDR3 DNA is TGTGCCAGCAGCGTAGCGGGGACAGCCTCTACCTACGAGCAGTACTTC. This translates into CASSVAGTASTYEQYF.